These 15 T cell receptor beta chains were all obtained from the same sample, sequenced in a study of shared clonotypes between healthy human individuals. The table came from immunoSEQ multiplex PCR; TCRdb's copy has only in-frame clones and leaves some out. The table records 450,000 to 500,000 clones, 81% of them present only once. Sequenced input: PBMCs. The receptors were gathered from a woman between 35 and 50 years old in good health. Some clones in this sample may be carry-over from other donors' samples.

This clone was counted a single time. J is TRBJ2-7 and V is TRBV6-6, with no clear D. Germline V gene lookup returns CDR1 MNHNY and CDR2 SVGAGI (reference sequence). The V and J ends lost 5 bases and 2 bases respectively, with 13 bases between them. The CDR3 covers 14 residues. CDR3 sequence reads: CASSGQSPTYEQYF. CDR3 bases: TGTGCCAGCAGTGGGCAGTCTCCTACCTACGAGCAGTACTTC.

To note about this clone: This is likely an artifact of a read error, given a far larger clone one base away. The gene calls are TRBV7-9 and TRBJ1-1, with D unresolved. V shed 3 bases and J shed 2 bases, with 7 bases lying between them. The CDR3 consists of 13 residues. Germline V gene data show CDR1 as SEHNR and CDR2 as FQNEAQ (reference sequence). The CDR3 bases are TGTGCCAGCAGCTTGTCAGATAACACTGAAGCTTTCTTT. Amino acid sequence: CASSLSDNTEAFF.

To note about this clone: A single base is all that separates this from a far larger clone, so a read error is likely. The sample carries other DNA sequences with the same CDR3. This rearrangement joins TRBV6-5 to TRBJ2-6; D is unresolved. Looked up from germline, CDR1 is MNHEY and CDR2 is SVGAGI. The CDR3 is 13 amino acids. Trimming removed 6 bases from V and 2 bases from J, with 5 bases in between. The CDR3: CASRSPGANVLTF. The CDR3 coding sequence is TGTGCCAGCAGGAGCCCTGGGGCCAACGTCCTGACTTTC.

This sequence joins TRBV6-5 and TRBJ2-3; tentatively, D is TRBD2 (5 bases). V was trimmed by 0 bases and J by 4 bases, leaving 11 bases between them. The CDR3 is 15 residues long. CDR1 and CDR2 from the germline V gene are MNHEY and SVGAGI. The chain's CDR3 is CASSYSRSGADTQYF. DNA of the CDR3: TGTGCCAGCAGTTACTCGAGGAGCGGTGCAGATACGCAGTATTTT.

The chain couples TRBV10-3 to TRBJ1-2; 7 bases match TRBD1. The CDR3 length is 16 residues. CDR1 ENHRY and CDR2 SYGVKD come from the germline V gene. Germline trimming cut 3 bases from V and 2 bases from J; bases unmatched to any gene: 9. The CDR3 DNA is TGTGCCATCAGTGAAGACTTCCCGGGACAGAACTATGGCTACACCTTC. Protein: CAISEDFPGQNYGYTF.

The chain has TRBV7-3 and TRBJ2-1; TRBD1 might be the D (5 bases). Trimming removed 5 bases at V and 4 bases at J, with 9 bases between. The germline V gene has CDR1 SGHTA and CDR2 FQGTGA. This CDR3 comprises 13 residues. The CDR3 nucleotides read TGTGCCAGCAGCACCAACAGGTACAATGAGCAGTTCTTC. Translated, it gives CASSTNRYNEQFF.

This clone appeared many times. The chain links TRBV10-1 to TRBJ2-6; D could derive from TRBD1 or TRBD2 (5 bases each). Trimming pared 0 bases from V and 0 bases from J, leaving 6 bases between. Per germline, CDR1 WNHNN and CDR2 SYGVQD (reference sequence). The CDR3 is 16 residues long. The CDR3 bases are TGCGCCAGCAGTGAGTCGAGGGGCTCTGGGGCCAACGTCCTGACTTTC. It is translated as CASSESRGSGANVLTF.

The chain combines TRBV28 with TRBJ2-6; possibly TRBD1 for D (5 bases). Germline V gene lookup returns CDR1 MDHEN and CDR2 SYDVKM. The CDR3 runs to 15 residues. Trimming stripped 4 bases from V and 1 base from J, with 8 bases between. The CDR3 DNA follows: TGTGCCAGCAGTTCCAGGGTTTCTGGGGCCAACGTCCTGACTTTC. This translates into CASSSRVSGANVLTF. Variable domain in full (rest from reference TRBV28 and TRBJ2-6): DVKVTQSSRYLVKRTGEKVFLECVQDMDHENMFWYRQDPGLGLRLIYFSYDVKMKEKGDIPEGYSVSREKKERFSLILESASTNQTSMYLCASSSRVSGANVLTFGAGSRLTVL.

This sequence joins TRBV7-7 and TRBJ2-2; TRBD2 agrees at 9 bases. V dropped 6 bases and J dropped 1; count of bases not matched to a gene: 3. The CDR3 runs 15 residues. Germline CDR1 reads SSHAT; CDR2 reads FNYEAQ (reference sequence). The CDR3 sequence: CASRLTSGNTGELFF. In DNA, the CDR3 is TGTGCCAGCAGACTGACTAGCGGGAACACCGGGGAGCTGTTTTTT.

Notes on this clone: One end of the junction is discordant with germline, which a read error may explain. J is TRBJ1-2 and V is TRBV11-1, with D possibly matching TRBD1 (5 bases). The CDR3 spans 13 residues. Per the germline V gene, CDR1 is SGHAT and CDR2 is FQDESV (reference sequence). DNA of the CDR3: TGTGCCAGCAGCTTAGAGTTTGGTAGACAGTACCACTTC. This gives the protein CASSLEFGRQYHF.

In its sample, this clone was seen once. CDR3 coding DNA: TGTGCCACCAGCAGCCCATACTCGGGGGAAAAACTGTTTTTT. This encodes CATSSPYSGEKLFF. The V call is TRBV15, the J call TRBJ1-4, with D unclear. The CDR3 consists of 14 residues. Germline V lookup: CDR1 LNHNV, CDR2 YYDKDF (reference sequence). Trimming removed 3 bases from V and 8 bases from J, with 13 bases in between.

This chain connects TRBV5-6 to TRBJ2-2; TRBD1 aligns across 8 bases. In germline, CDR1 is SGHDT, CDR2 YYEEEE. After removal of 0 bases from V and 0 bases from J, the junction contained 10 bases not matched to a gene. CDR3 length equals 19 residues. The CDR3 bases are TGTGCCAGCAGCTTGGCCGCAGGGGGCCCTTCCGCGAACACCGGGGAGCTGTTTTTT. It yields the protein CASSLAAGGPSANTGELFF.

With respect to this clone: Other DNA sequences in this specimen translate into the identical CDR3. The V gene is TRBV27, the J gene TRBJ2-1, with TRBD2 matching over 13 bases. Germline-derived CDR1 and CDR2 are MNHEY and SMNVEV (reference sequence). V lost 4 bases to trimming and J lost 7 bases; unmatched junction nucleotides: 4. This CDR3 is 15 amino acids long. The CDR3 sequence: CASSSGTSGANEQFF. The CDR3 nucleotides read TGTGCCAGCAGTTCCGGGACTAGCGGGGCTAATGAGCAGTTCTTC.

V usage is TRBV28 and J usage is TRBJ1-3, with D uncertain. Looked up from germline, CDR1 is MDHEN and CDR2 is SYDVKM. V was shortened by 11 bases and J by 0 bases, with 14 bases between the two germline ends. The CDR3 loop spans 14 amino acids. The CDR3 sequence is CAVSSGYSGNTIYF. CDR3 coding DNA: TGTGCCGTATCTTCGGGTTACTCTGGAAACACCATATATTTT.

The V call is TRBV11-2, the J call TRBJ1-1, with 8 positions matching TRBD1. Per germline, CDR1 SGHAT and CDR2 FQNNGV. There are 14 residues in the CDR3. V gave up 4 bases and J gave up 1 base; unmatched junction bases: 2. CDR3 region: CASSSDRANTEAFF. The CDR3 nucleotides are TGTGCCAGCAGCTCGGACAGGGCGAACACTGAAGCTTTCTTT.